This TCR beta chain was profiled in a study of OX40 agonist ivuxolimab in advanced cancers. Across the whole study: Patients undergoing dose escalation presented with hepatocellular carcinoma, melanoma, renal cell or head and neck cancer.

V trimming: 10 bases; J trimming: 8 bases; junction bases outside the gene matches: 6. Germline V gives CDR1 LNHDA, CDR2 SQIVND (reference sequence). The CDR3 is made up of 12 amino acids. Profiling relied on immunoSEQ multiplex PCR, and the TCRdb table lists in-frame clones only, not all of them. Altogether 50,000 or so clones are present, approximately 83% being singletons, with the ten largest covering around 12%. Sample: CD4+ or CD8+ T cells sorted from blood, taken in a trial of the OX40 agonist ivuxolimab. The receptor was isolated from an adult with an advanced solid tumor such as melanoma, head and neck, liver or kidney cancer. This chain joins TRBV19 and TRBJ2-2, with TRBD1 identical over 8 bases. The CDR3 is CAINQGAGELFF. CDR3 nucleotides: TGTGCCATTAATCAGGGGGCGGGGGAGCTGTTTTTT.